These T cell receptor beta chains were read from a single sample in a study of T cell clusters in autoimmune cytopenias. From the multiplex PCR reads, TCRdb lists one entry per CDR3 protein and no DNA. The clone table shows some 6,600 distinct CDR3 sequences, with the ten largest holding about 17%. The sample comprised peripheral blood. These TCRs come from a human donor with an autoimmune cytopenia or autoimmune hepatitis (not recorded which). Each CDR3 is given with its conserved first and last residue. Size is stated for part of the rows, as once, few or many counts, or as a class when the clone is expanded.

>.|TRBJ2-5|TRBV6-1
CASTEALRYRGGETQYF
>medium-sized|TRBJ1-1|TRBV29-1
CSVARGRHTEAFF
>.|TRBJ2-2|TRBV6-5
CASAKGTGELFF
>.|TRBJ1-4|TRBV18
CASSQGTNEKLFF
>.|TRBJ1-1|TRBV18
CASSPPVNTEAFF
>.|TRBJ2-1|TRBV6-6
CASSSQRGQGPLSSYNEQFF
>medium-sized|TRBJ2-3|TRBV19
CASSIQSDTQYF
>.|TRBJ1-6|TRBV7-6
CASSPRTGDSPLHF
>.|TRBJ2-5|TRBV5-4
CASSRIGQDQETQYF
>.|TRBJ2-1|TRBV7-6
CASSEYGLAVNEQFF
>.|TRBJ2-3|TRBV7-3
CASSLGAGVDADTQYF
>.|TRBJ2-7|TRBV18
CASSPAQGYEQYF
>.|TRBJ2-3|TRBV12-3/TRBV12-4
CASSSWDLADTQYF
>medium-sized|TRBJ2-5|TRBV29-1
CSVEPGRGETQYF
>.|TRBJ2-7|TRBV6-1
CASSVLASSSYEQYF
>medium-sized|TRBJ2-1|TRBV12-3/TRBV12-4
CASSLFAGENLEQFF
>.|TRBJ1-1|TRBV7-6
CASSYGPNTEAFF
>medium-sized|TRBJ2-1|TRBV15
CATSRDRLDNEQFF
>.|TRBJ2-3|TRBV7-3
CASSFNSGNKDTQYF
>.|TRBJ2-1|TRBV6-5
CASSPGQGTGLNEQFF
>.|TRBJ2-1|TRBV5-6
CASSLLTSGGASREQFF
>.|TRBJ2-7|TRBV30
CAWGGLAVYEQYF
>.|TRBJ2-3|TRBV18
CASSPSDRGSDTQYF
>.|TRBJ2-2|TRBV7-2
CASSVSYRTAELFF
>.|TRBJ2-3|TRBV18
CASSPSASDTQYF
>medium-sized|TRBJ2-5|TRBV29-1
CSAAWGSQETQYF
>.|TRBJ2-3|TRBV5-6
CASSLLAGGTDTQYF
>.|TRBJ1-2|TRBV29-1
CSEQAANYGYTF
>.|TRBJ2-7|TRBV6-2/TRBV6-3
CASVGGGLGEQYF
>.|TRBJ1-2|TRBV27
CASSRTGYGYTF
>.|TRBJ2-7|TRBV10-3
CAITQDRHYEQYF
>.|TRBJ2-7|TRBV7-2
CASSPQAGDSQYF
>medium-sized|TRBJ2-2|TRBV5-6
CASSSYGQWGTGELFF
>.|TRBJ2-1|TRBV7-2
CASSPDPQDNEQFF
>.|TRBJ2-3|TRBV18
CASSPDRASTNTQYF
>.|TRBJ2-3|TRBV5-1
CATREGLAGTDTQYF
>.|TRBJ2-3|TRBV11-2
CASSLALSGGATDTQYF
>medium-sized|TRBJ2-2|TRBV19
CASMGQGRTGELFF
>.|TRBJ2-6|TRBV6-5
CASSFRGDRFSGANVLTF
>medium-sized|TRBJ2-2|TRBV6-5
CASFTGGANTGELFF
>.|TRBJ2-2|TRBV5-4
CASSPRRNTGELFF
>.|TRBJ2-1|TRBV5-5
CASSLFGKDNEQFF
>medium-sized|TRBJ2-2|TRBV15
CATSDPGTGVTGELFF
>.|TRBJ1-1|TRBV12-3/TRBV12-4
CATHGGDAKNTEAFF
>medium-sized|TRBJ2-1|TRBV6-6
CASSDSGSRYNEQFF
>.|TRBJ2-1|TRBV6-5
CASSSSPRGAYNEQFF
>medium-sized|TRBJ2-1|TRBV6-1
CASALSGGTSGDEQFF
>medium-sized|TRBJ2-7|TRBV19
CASSIGGVYEQYF
>.|TRBJ2-3|TRBV12-3/TRBV12-4
CASSFTGIYTDTQYF
>.|TRBJ1-1|TRBV7-3
CASSFGAGNTEAFF
>.|TRBJ2-3|TRBV19
CASTPGLETDTQYF
>medium-sized|TRBJ2-3|TRBV19
CASSPTGQGGTDTQYF
>.|TRBJ1-1|TRBV6-2/TRBV6-3
CASRATGGGTEAFF
>.|TRBJ2-5|TRBV27
CASSSGTSGRETQYF
>medium-sized|TRBJ2-1|TRBV29-1
CSVLGGIYNEQFF
>.|TRBJ2-7|TRBV5-5
CASSGRAGSSYEQYF
>medium-sized|TRBJ1-4|TRBV19
CASRHGGQGEKLFF
>medium-sized|TRBJ2-2|TRBV30
CAWSVTGNTGELFF
>.|TRBJ2-7|TRBV5-6
CASSFLRGGEQYF
>medium-sized|TRBJ2-3|TRBV18
CASQGARSTDTQYF